Below, 5 T cell receptor beta chains from the same sample are listed, as sequenced in a study of T cells in Graves' hyperthyroidism and ophthalmopathy. Amplified TCR beta CDR3 regions came from RNA transcripts. During a first-round RT-PCR of the TCR CDR3, the HTBI primer set was used. MiXCR was run by TCRdb on the multiplex PCR reads, yielding one entry per CDR3 protein. The table has 300,000 or so distinct CDR3 sequences, 16% seen once. Sequences were obtained from blood. The receptors originated from a man aged 25 to 40 with Graves' hyperthyroidism.

V usage is TRBV28 and J usage is TRBJ1-1, with D possibly being TRBD1 (5 bases). This CDR3 contains 14 residues. Germline values: CDR1 MDHEN, CDR2 SYDVKM. V was cut by 6 bases and J by 0 bases, with 11 bases left in between. DNA for the CDR3: TGTGCCAGCAGCCACGGGGACTTGAACACTGAAGCTTTCTTT. This sequence encodes CASSHGDLNTEAFF.

This clonotype has ten or more counts. The chain carries TRBV7-9 and TRBJ2-1, with TRBD2 identical over 14 bases. Germline CDR1 reads SEHNR; CDR2 reads FQNEAQ (reference sequence). This CDR3 comprises 18 residues. J gave up 2 bases and V 5 bases, and 8 bases lay outside the gene matches. The CDR3 region has the DNA TGTGCCAGCAGCGCCGGGACTAGCGGGAGTAGGACCTACAATGAGCAGTTCTTC. This encodes CASSAGTSGSRTYNEQFF.

This clonotype has ten or more counts. This sequence joins TRBV7-8 and TRBJ2-7; possibly TRBD1 for D (5 bases). The CDR3 sequence is 16 residues long. V shed 5 bases and J shed 0 bases, with 17 bases lying between them. Germline-derived CDR1 and CDR2 are SGHVS and FQNEAQ. The DNA of the CDR3 is TGTGCCAGCAGCGTAGAGACAGACCAGAGCTCCTACGAGCAGTACTTC. It yields the protein CASSVETDQSSYEQYF.

There are many counts of this clonotype. CDR3: CASSLRADLSYNEQFF. In DNA, the CDR3 is TGTGCCAGCAGCTTAAGGGCTGATCTCTCCTACAATGAGCAGTTCTTC. V is TRBV11-2 and J is TRBJ2-1; the D is unclear. V lost 2 bases to trimming and J lost 0 bases, with 11 bases between them. Germline CDR1 SGHAT, CDR2 FQNNGV. There are 16 residues in the CDR3.

This clonotype was recorded many times. This chain uses TRBV18 with TRBJ1-6; TRBD1 is a possible D gene (6 bases). The germline V and J ends were trimmed by 3 bases and 10 bases, with 10 bases remaining between them. CDR1 KGHSH and CDR2 LQKENI come from the germline V gene. The CDR3 extends over 13 amino acids. Here the CDR3 reads CASSPGQSSPLHF. CDR3 bases: TGTGCCAGCTCACCTGGACAGTCCTCACCCCTCCACTTT.